This TCR beta chain was identified in a study of blood T cells in healthy people across ages (dated by TCRdb to between 2014 and 2017). Concerning the study at large: In model experiments, roughly one uniquely barcoded TCR beta cDNA molecule per two T cells was captured by template switching. The study measured age-related changes in TCR beta repertoire diversity using deep sequencing normalized with unique cDNA molecular identifiers. The donors were divided into four age groups: young (average around 16 years), middle-aged (approximately 39), aged (approximately 64) and long-lived (roughly 82). To avoid experimental bias, donors of different ages were randomly spread across the sequencing lanes. Two additional independent replicas of 1 million unique cDNA reads from the same blood draw were analyzed for two donors (one aged 18 to 30 and one aged 80 or older). Results the study describes overall, beyond this receptor: Compared with the aged group, the long-lived group had more naive CD4+ T cells, fewer expanded clones and increased TCR diversity, suggesting age selection. Bulk unsorted PBMC profiling prevented conclusive comparison of naive and antigen-experienced compartments. Observed TCR beta diversity correlated strongly with the percentage of naive T cells measured by flow cytometry. Total diversity estimates from one million sequenced T cells were considered lower bounds and underestimates. As age increased, observed TCR beta diversity per million T cells dropped in a roughly linear way, and a significant reduction was already evident by age around 41. Because donor CMV infection status was unknown, age-related changes in expanded clonotypes were potentially confounded.

The germline V gene supplies CDR1 MGHRA and CDR2 YSYEKL. From the cysteine through the phenylalanine, the CDR3 covers 14 amino acids. Here the CDR3 DNA is all that survives: 42 bases in frame from base 1. Trimming takes 4 bases from V and 7 bases from J, and the germline ends sit 14 bases apart. Systemically healthy Caucasian individuals from Russia, some 40 in total and aged roughly 6 to 100 years, were included as donors. Each donor gave about 9.7 milliliters of peripheral blood, drawn into EDTA-treated Vacutainer tubes. Ficoll-Paque density-gradient centrifugation was used to isolate PBMCs, with at least 6 million obtained per sample. Trizol reagent was used to extract total RNA from the PBMCs, yielding at least 5.5 micrograms per sample. For every donor, an aliquot of PBMCs went through flow cytometry to measure the percentages of naive CD45RAhigh/CD27high T cells. The library was built by means of 5' RACE. TCRdb lists the instrument as Illumina HiSeq 2500. A second roughly 7 to 12 cycle PCR used a sample-barcoded 5' primer and a J-beta primer mix. A unique molecular identifier was introduced onto each TCR beta cDNA molecule by a template-switch 5' adaptor carrying 12 random nucleotides. Each sample yielded at least 2.5 million CDR3-containing paired-end reads. First-strand cDNA was synthesized from all RNA with the Mint cDNA synthesis kit, primed by a TRBC-specific oligonucleotide. Following uracil-DNA glycosylase treatment, a first 18-cycle PCR with universal primers M1SS and BC2_uni_R was performed on all cDNA. For the original study's pipeline: Normalization of each sample was performed by random selection of 1 million high-quality reads, each carrying a distinct molecular identifier. Reads with shared molecular identifiers were discarded instead of being binned into consensus sequences. MiTCR, set to a Q25 quality threshold and the strictest error-elimination algorithm, was used for CDR3 identification, clonotype clustering and error correction. A nonparametric unseen species model with Euler transformation was used to estimate lower-bound total TCR beta diversity. TCRdb reprocessed the public reads (quality trimming at Q25 with fastp, clone calling with MiXCR) and kept in-frame beta chains. Every distinct CDR3 protein forms one entry, paired with its most common genes and DNA. The V and J calls shown here were made by TCRdb, not taken from the authors' results. Here the sample has about 1.4 million distinct CDR3 sequences; around 55% occur a single time. Under 8.5% of the sample is held by the ten biggest clonotypes.

Note on this clonotype: What antigen it recognizes has not been identified. The record has no base qualities; no much larger clone is one base away.

The sample was blood. In this chain, TRBV4-1 is recombined with TRBJ2-1; a tentative D match to TRBD1 spans 6 bases. This receptor was obtained from a man between 18 and 29 years old in good health. The CDR3 loop reads CASSPQGNRNEQFF. Here is the DNA: TGCGCCAGCAGCCCGCAGGGGAATAGGAATGAGCAGTTCTTC.